Listed below are T cell receptor beta chains from one sample, sequenced in a study of OX40 agonist ivuxolimab in advanced cancers. Clones were read by immunoSEQ multiplex PCR, and TCRdb kept only the in-frame ones, dropping some. Of tens of thousands of clones listed, just under 80% are singletons. The source was CD4+ or CD8+ T cells sorted from blood, collected in a trial of the OX40 agonist ivuxolimab. The receptor source for this set is an adult with an advanced solid tumor such as melanoma, head and neck, liver or kidney cancer. The CDR3 runs from the conserved cysteine through the conserved F or W. D genes are given only for firm matches. Not every row has a clone size; where given, it reads once, few, many or a size class.

TRBV7-8	TRBD2	TRBJ2-7	-	TGTGCCAGCAGCTTAGGCCTAGCGGTAACCTACGAGCAGTACTTC	CASSLGLAVTYEQYF
TRBV9	-	TRBJ2-3	-	TGTGCCAGCAGCCTGCTAGGGGGAGATGTAGATACGCAGTATTTT	CASSLLGGDVDTQYF
TRBV5-8	TRBD1	TRBJ1-5	-	TGTGCCAGCAGCTTAGCGACAGGGCATCAGCCCCAGCATTTT	CASSLATGHQPQHF
TRBV5-6	-	TRBJ1-6	-	TGTGCCAGCAGCTTCAAGGGGGGCAGAGGTTCACCCCTCCACTTT	CASSFKGGRGSPLHF
TRBV11-2	-	TRBJ2-3	once	TGTGCCAGCAGCTTAAGTGGGGGGCCTCTCACAGATACGCAGTATTTT	CASSLSGGPLTDTQYF
TRBV5-4	-	TRBJ2-5	-	TGTGCCAGCAGCCGGACCGGAGGGGGAGAGACCCAGTACTTC	CASSRTGGGETQYF
TRBV5-4	TRBD1	TRBJ2-3	-	TGTGCCAGCAGCCCCGGGACAGGGGGCGCCGATACGCAGTATTTT	CASSPGTGGADTQYF
TRBV6-4	-	TRBJ2-3	-	TGTGCCAGCAGTGACTCCGGGCGAGCAGATACGCAGTATTTT	CASSDSGRADTQYF
TRBV9	-	TRBJ2-2	-	TGTGCCAGCAGGGAAACCGGGACTGCCAACACCGGGGAGCTGTTTTTT	CASRETGTANTGELFF
TRBV5-4	-	TRBJ1-4	-	TGTGCCAGCAGCTTGGCCCCCCAGGGATCAACTAATGAAAAACTGTTTTTT	CASSLAPQGSTNEKLFF
TRBV20-1	-	TRBJ1-2	-	TGCAGTGCCGAGCCGCCTGAAGGCTACACCTTC	CSAEPPEGYTF
TRBV5-4	TRBD1	TRBJ2-7	-	TGTGCCAGCAGCTGGAGGACAGGGGGCGACGAGCAGTACTTC	CASSWRTGGDEQYF
TRBV4-1	TRBD1	TRBJ2-2	-	TGCGCCAGCAGCCAAGGGACAGGGAACACCGGGGAGCTGTTTTTT	CASSQGTGNTGELFF
TRBV18	-	TRBJ1-5	-	TGTGCCAGCTCACCGCAAAATCAGCCCCAGCATTTT	CASSPQNQPQHF
TRBV6-4	-	TRBJ1-6	-	TGTGCCAGCAGTCGGGACGGCTTTAATTCACCCCTCCACTTT	CASSRDGFNSPLHF
TRBV19	TRBD2	TRBJ2-7	-	TGTGCCACTCCCCCGCCGGGACTAGCGGGAGGCCTTACGTCCTACGAGCAGTACTTC	CATPPPGLAGGLTSYEQYF
TRBV6-1	TRBD1	TRBJ1-1	-	TGTGCCGGCAGGGACAGCCGTAGGAACACTGAAGCTTTCTTT	CAGRDSRRNTEAFF
TRBV6-5	TRBD2	TRBJ2-1	-	TGTGCCAGCAGTGTTAGGACTAGCGGGAGGGATGAGCAGTTCTTC	CASSVRTSGRDEQFF
TRBV6-4	-	TRBJ2-3	-	TGTGCCAGCAGTGACTCGCACGGTCCGGCAGATACGCAGTATTTT	CASSDSHGPADTQYF
TRBV29-1	-	TRBJ2-5	-	TGCAGCCCGAAGACAGATATGTGGCAAGAGACCCAGTACTTC	CSPKTDMWQETQYF
TRBV4-2	-	TRBJ1-6	-	TGTGCCAGCAGCCAAGTATTCTGGGAGCCTAATTCACCCCTCCACTTT	CASSQVFWEPNSPLHF
TRBV9	-	TRBJ2-7	once	TGTGCCAGCAGCGTGGGGCCGGGGAGTGTTGGGACAAACGAGCAGTACTTC	CASSVGPGSVGTNEQYF
TRBV7-2	TRBD2	TRBJ2-2	-	TGTGCCAGCAGCTTAGGCGGGGGAGCCGACACCGGGGAGCTGTTTTTT	CASSLGGGADTGELFF
TRBV29-1	-	TRBJ2-1	-	TGCAGCGTTGAGCCCGGGAGATACAATGAGCAGTTCTTC	CSVEPGRYNEQFF
TRBV5-1	-	TRBJ1-1	few	TGCGCCAGCAGCAAATTGGGGGGGTCTGAAGCTTTCTTT	CASSKLGGSEAFF
TRBV7-2	TRBD2	TRBJ2-2	-	TGTGCCAGCAGCTTAGTCCGGCTAGCGGGGGACGGGGAGCTGTTTTTT	CASSLVRLAGDGELFF
TRBV2	TRBD2	TRBJ2-3	once	TGTGCCAGGAAAGCGGGGGCCACAGATACGCAGTATTTT	CARKAGATDTQYF
TRBV6-6	TRBD1	TRBJ2-2	-	TGTGCCAGCACGATAGGGGGCACGAACACCGGGGAGCTGTTTTTT	CASTIGGTNTGELFF
TRBV30	-	TRBJ1-1	-	TGTGCCTGGAGTGTACGAGGGGACACTGAAGCTTTCTTT	CAWSVRGDTEAFF
TRBV5-1	-	TRBJ1-2	few	TGCGCCAGCAGCTCACAGGGTACGGAGTATGGCTACACCTTC	CASSSQGTEYGYTF
TRBV6-1	TRBD1	TRBJ1-2	-	TGTGCCAGCAGTTCGGACAGGGTGCATGGCTACACCTTC	CASSSDRVHGYTF
TRBV6-6	-	TRBJ1-5	few	TGTGCCAGCAGCAAGACAGATAGCAATCAGCCCCAGCATTTT	CASSKTDSNQPQHF
TRBV15	-	TRBJ2-3	few	TGTGCCACCAGCAGGCGTAGCGGAGATACGCAGTATTTT	CATSRRSGDTQYF
TRBV14	-	TRBJ2-2	-	TGTGCCAGCAGCCTTGCCCAGGGGAGCACCGGGGAGCTGTTTTTT	CASSLAQGSTGELFF
TRBV5-5	TRBD1	TRBJ1-2	-	TGTGCCAGCAGCTTGGAAGGCAGGGGGGTCTATGGCTACACCTTC	CASSLEGRGVYGYTF
TRBV9	TRBD2	TRBJ2-5	-	TGTGCCAGCAGCGTAGACGGGAGGGGGGAGACCCAGTACTTC	CASSVDGRGETQYF
TRBV18	-	TRBJ2-5	-	TGTGCCAGCTCCCTCCAGAGTAGACAAGAGACCCAGTACTTC	CASSLQSRQETQYF
TRBV27	-	TRBJ2-3	-	TGTGCCAGCAGTTTTGCCCCACCGGGACTCCTTTTCTCTAGCACAGATACGCAGTATTTT	CASSFAPPGLLFSSTDTQYF
TRBV7-9	-	TRBJ1-1	-	TGTGCCAGCAGCTTACAACAGGGTGGCACTGAAGCTTTCTTT	CASSLQQGGTEAFF
TRBV6-6	-	TRBJ2-6	-	TGTGCCAGCAGTTACAGGGGAGCTGGGGCCAACGTCCTGACTTTC	CASSYRGAGANVLTF
TRBV25-1	-	TRBJ1-1	-	TGTGCCAGCAGTGAAGAGGCAAAACTAGAAGCTTTCTTT	CASSEEAKLEAFF
TRBV15	-	TRBJ2-1	-	TGTGCCACCAGCAGAGGTGGTTCAGGGTACAATGAGCAGTTCTTC	CATSRGGSGYNEQFF
TRBV29-1	-	TRBJ1-2	-	TGCAGCGTCCGGACGGCTAACTATGGCTACACCTTC	CSVRTANYGYTF
TRBV28	-	TRBJ2-7	-	TGTGCCAGCGGTCGCACGCCCATGGGACGGAAAATTTACGAGCAGTACTTC	CASGRTPMGRKIYEQYF
TRBV5-1	-	TRBJ1-6	-	TGCGCCAGCAGCTTGGCCGGAAGGGACCCCAAGAGTTCACCCCTCCACTTT	CASSLAGRDPKSSPLHF
TRBV6-5	TRBD1	TRBJ1-1	once	TGTGCCAGCAATTTACAGGGGAGTACTGAAGCTTTCTTT	CASNLQGSTEAFF
TRBV12-5	-	TRBJ2-2	-	TGTGCTAGTGGGCGGAGAGCCGGGGAGCTGTTTTTT	CASGRRAGELFF
TRBV7-2	-	TRBJ1-5	-	TGTGCCAGCAGCTCGACCAATCAGCCCCAGCATTTT	CASSSTNQPQHF
TRBV5-1	-	TRBJ1-3	-	TGCGCCAGCAGCTTCGGTGGGACGTCCATAGGAAACACCATATATTTT	CASSFGGTSIGNTIYF
TRBV7-9	TRBD1	TRBJ1-2	-	TGTGCCAGCAGCTCTAGACAGGGCGTAAACTATGGCTACACCTTC	CASSSRQGVNYGYTF
TRBV29-1	-	TRBJ2-7	-	TGCAGCGTCGGGGAGTCCTACGAGCAGTACTTC	CSVGESYEQYF
TRBV6-1	-	TRBJ1-2	-	TGTGCCAGCAGTGAATTTCAGGTTGGCGGTGGCTACACCTTC	CASSEFQVGGGYTF
TRBV5-8	-	TRBJ2-2	-	TGTGCCAGCAGACCGAGAGGGACGGCGAACACCGGGGAGCTGTTTTTT	CASRPRGTANTGELFF
TRBV6-1	-	TRBJ1-5	few	TGTGCCAGCAGTGAAGGGGTGGGGCAGCCCCAGCATTTT	CASSEGVGQPQHF
TRBV27	-	TRBJ1-1	-	TGTGCCAGCAGTTCCCTCGCAGGCCTGAACACTGAAGCTTTCTTT	CASSSLAGLNTEAFF
TRBV4-1	-	TRBJ2-1	-	TGCGCCAGCAGCCAAGAGATTCAGGGGAATGAGCAGTTCTTC	CASSQEIQGNEQFF
TRBV5-6	-	TRBJ2-3	-	TGTGCCAGCAGCTTGGCTGGGGGGGCATCAGCAGATACGCAGTATTTT	CASSLAGGASADTQYF
TRBV18	TRBD2	TRBJ2-3	-	TGTGCCAGCTCCCGGGCTAGCGGGAGTCGAGATACGCAGTATTTT	CASSRASGSRDTQYF
TRBV9	-	TRBJ1-1	few	TGTGCCAGCAGCGCAGACAGTTCCACTGAAGCTTTCTTT	CASSADSSTEAFF
TRBV6-5	-	TRBJ2-7	-	TGTGCCAGCAGAAAATCGGGGGGCGTTCGCTACGAGCAGTACTTC	CASRKSGGVRYEQYF